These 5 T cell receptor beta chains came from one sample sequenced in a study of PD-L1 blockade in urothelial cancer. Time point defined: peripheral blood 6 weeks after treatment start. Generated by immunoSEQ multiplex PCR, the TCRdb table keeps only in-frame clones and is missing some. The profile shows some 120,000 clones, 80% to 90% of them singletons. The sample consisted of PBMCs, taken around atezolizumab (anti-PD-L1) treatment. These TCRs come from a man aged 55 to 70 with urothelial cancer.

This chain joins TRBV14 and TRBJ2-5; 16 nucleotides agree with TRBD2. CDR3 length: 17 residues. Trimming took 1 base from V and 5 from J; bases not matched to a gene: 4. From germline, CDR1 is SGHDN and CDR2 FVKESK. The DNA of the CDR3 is TGTGCCAGCAGCCAAGCGGGACTAGCGGGAGGGCCGGAGACCCAGTACTTC. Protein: CASSQAGLAGGPETQYF.

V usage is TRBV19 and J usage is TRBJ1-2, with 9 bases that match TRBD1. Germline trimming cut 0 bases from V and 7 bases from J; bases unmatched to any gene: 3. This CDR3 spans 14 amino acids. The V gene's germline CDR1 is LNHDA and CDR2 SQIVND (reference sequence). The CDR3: CASSIDRDRVGYTF. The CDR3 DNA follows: TGTGCCAGTAGTATAGACCGGGACAGGGTTGGCTACACCTTC.

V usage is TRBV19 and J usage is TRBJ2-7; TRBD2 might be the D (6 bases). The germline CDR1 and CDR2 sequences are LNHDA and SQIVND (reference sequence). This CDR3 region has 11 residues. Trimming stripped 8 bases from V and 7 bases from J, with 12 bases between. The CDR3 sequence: CASGGAREQYF. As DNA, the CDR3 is TGTGCCAGTGGAGGGGCGCGGGAGCAGTACTTC.

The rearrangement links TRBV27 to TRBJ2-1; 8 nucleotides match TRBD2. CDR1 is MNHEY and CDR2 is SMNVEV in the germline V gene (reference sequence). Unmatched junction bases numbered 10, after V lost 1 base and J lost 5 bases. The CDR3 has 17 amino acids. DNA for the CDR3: TGTGCCAGCAGTTTATTGGCTAGCGGGCCGCTAAACAATGAGCAGTTCTTC. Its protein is CASSLLASGPLNNEQFF.

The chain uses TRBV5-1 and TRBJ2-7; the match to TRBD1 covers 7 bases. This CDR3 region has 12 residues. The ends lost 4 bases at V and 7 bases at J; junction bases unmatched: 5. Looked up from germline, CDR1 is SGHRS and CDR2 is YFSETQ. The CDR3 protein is CASSVTGREQYF. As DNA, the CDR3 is TGCGCCAGCAGCGTGACAGGGAGAGAGCAGTACTTC.